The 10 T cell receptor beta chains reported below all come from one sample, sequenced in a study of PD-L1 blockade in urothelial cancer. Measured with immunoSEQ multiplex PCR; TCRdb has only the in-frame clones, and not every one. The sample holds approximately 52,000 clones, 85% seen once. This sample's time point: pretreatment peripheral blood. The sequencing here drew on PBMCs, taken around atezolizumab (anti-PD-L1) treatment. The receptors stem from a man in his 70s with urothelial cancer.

The CDR3 region is CATSRDGREQREQFF. Here the CDR3 DNA reads TGTGCCACCAGCAGAGATGGGAGGGAACAGCGTGAGCAGTTCTTC. The rearrangement links TRBV15 to TRBJ2-1, with 7 bases lining up with TRBD2. The CDR3 length is 15 residues. Per germline, CDR1 LNHNV and CDR2 YYDKDF (reference sequence). V shed 0 bases and J 9 bases; nucleotides not matched to a gene: 8.

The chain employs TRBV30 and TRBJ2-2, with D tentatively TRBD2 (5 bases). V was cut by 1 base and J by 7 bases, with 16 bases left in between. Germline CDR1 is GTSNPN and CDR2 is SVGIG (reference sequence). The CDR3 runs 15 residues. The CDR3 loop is CAWSDLNPEGGELFF. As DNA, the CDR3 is TGTGCCTGGAGTGATCTAAACCCTGAGGGCGGGGAGCTGTTTTTT.

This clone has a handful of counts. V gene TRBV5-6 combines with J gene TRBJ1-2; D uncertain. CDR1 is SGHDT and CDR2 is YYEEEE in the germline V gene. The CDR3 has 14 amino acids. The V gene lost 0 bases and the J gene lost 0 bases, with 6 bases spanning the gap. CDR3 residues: CASSLGSPNYGYTF. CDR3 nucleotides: TGTGCCAGCAGCTTGGGTAGCCCTAACTATGGCTACACCTTC.

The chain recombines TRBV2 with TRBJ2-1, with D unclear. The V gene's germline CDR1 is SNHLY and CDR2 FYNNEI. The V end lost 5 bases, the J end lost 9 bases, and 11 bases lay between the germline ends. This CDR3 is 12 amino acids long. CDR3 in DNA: TGTGCCAGCAGTCCTTCGCGGAGTGAGCAGTTCTTC. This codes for CASSPSRSEQFF.

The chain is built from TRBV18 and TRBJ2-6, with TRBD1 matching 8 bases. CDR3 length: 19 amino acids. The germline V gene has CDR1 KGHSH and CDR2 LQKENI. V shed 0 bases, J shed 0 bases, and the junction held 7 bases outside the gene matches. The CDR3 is CASSPPRDRFASGANVLTF. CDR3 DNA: TGTGCCAGCTCACCACCCCGGGACAGGTTCGCCTCTGGGGCCAACGTCCTGACTTTC. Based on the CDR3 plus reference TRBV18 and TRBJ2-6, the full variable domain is NAGVMQNPRHLVRRRGQEARLRCSPMKGHSHVYWYRQLPEEGLKFMVYLQKENIIDESGMPKERFSAEFPKEGPSILRIQQVVRGDSAAYFCASSPPRDRFASGANVLTFGAGSRLTVL.

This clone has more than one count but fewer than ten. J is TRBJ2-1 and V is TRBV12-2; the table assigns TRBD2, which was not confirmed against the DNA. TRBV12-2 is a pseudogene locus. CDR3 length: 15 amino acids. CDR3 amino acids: CASRFLFSSYNEQFF. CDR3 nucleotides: TGTGCAAGTCGCTTTCTGTTTAGCTCCTACAATGAGCAGTTCTTC.

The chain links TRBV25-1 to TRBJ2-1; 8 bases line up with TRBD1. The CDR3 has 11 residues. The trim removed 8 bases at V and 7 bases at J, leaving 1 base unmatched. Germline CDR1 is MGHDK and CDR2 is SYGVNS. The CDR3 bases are TGTGCCAGCCGACAGGGGAATGAGCAGTTCTTC. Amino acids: CASRQGNEQFF. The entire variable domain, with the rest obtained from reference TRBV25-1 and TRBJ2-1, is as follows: EADIYQTPRYLVIGTGKKITLECSQTMGHDKMYWYQQDPGMELHLIHYSYGVNSTEKGDLSSESTVSRIRTEHFPLTLESARPSHTSQYLCASRQGNEQFFGPGTRLTVL.

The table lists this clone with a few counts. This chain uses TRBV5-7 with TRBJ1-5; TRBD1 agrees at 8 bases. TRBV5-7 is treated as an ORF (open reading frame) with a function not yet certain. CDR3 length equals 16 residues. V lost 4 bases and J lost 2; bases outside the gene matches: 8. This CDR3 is CASSRQGAQGNQPQHF. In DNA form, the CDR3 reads TGTGCCAGCAGCCGCCAGGGGGCTCAGGGCAATCAGCCCCAGCATTTT.

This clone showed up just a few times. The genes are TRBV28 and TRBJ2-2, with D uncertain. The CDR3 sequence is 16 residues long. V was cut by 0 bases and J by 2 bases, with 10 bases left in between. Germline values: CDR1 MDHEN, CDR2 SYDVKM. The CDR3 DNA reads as TGTGCCAGCAGTTTATGGACATCACTTAACACCGGGGAGCTGTTTTTT. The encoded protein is CASSLWTSLNTGELFF. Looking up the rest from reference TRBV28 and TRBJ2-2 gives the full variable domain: DVKVTQSSRYLVKRTGEKVFLECVQDMDHENMFWYRQDPGLGLRLIYFSYDVKMKEKGDIPEGYSVSREKKERFSLILESASTNQTSMYLCASSLWTSLNTGELFFGEGSRLTVL.

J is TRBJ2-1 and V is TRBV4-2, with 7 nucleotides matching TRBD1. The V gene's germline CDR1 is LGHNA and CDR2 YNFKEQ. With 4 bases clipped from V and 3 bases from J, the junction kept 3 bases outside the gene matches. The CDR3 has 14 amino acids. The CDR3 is CASSPGTDYNEQFF. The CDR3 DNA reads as TGTGCCAGCAGCCCCGGGACAGACTACAATGAGCAGTTCTTC.